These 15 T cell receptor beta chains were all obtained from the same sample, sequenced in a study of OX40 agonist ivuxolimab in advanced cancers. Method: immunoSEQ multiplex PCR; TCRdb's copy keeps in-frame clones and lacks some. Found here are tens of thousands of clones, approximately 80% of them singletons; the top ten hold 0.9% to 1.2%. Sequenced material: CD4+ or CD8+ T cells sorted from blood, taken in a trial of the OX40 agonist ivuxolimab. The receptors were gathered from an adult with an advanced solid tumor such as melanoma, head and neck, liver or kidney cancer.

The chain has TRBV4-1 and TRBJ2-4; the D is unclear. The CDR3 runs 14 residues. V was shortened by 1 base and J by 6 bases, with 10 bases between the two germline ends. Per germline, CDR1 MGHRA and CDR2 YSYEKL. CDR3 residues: CASSQVDQINIQYF. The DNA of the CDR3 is TGCGCCAGCAGCCAAGTTGATCAGATAAACATTCAGTACTTC.

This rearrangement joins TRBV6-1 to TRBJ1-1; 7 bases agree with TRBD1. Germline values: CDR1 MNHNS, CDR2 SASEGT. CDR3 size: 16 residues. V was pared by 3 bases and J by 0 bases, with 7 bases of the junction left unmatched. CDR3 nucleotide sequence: TGTGCCAGCAGTGACGACAGGGTACGGATGAACACTGAAGCTTTCTTT. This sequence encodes CASSDDRVRMNTEAFF.

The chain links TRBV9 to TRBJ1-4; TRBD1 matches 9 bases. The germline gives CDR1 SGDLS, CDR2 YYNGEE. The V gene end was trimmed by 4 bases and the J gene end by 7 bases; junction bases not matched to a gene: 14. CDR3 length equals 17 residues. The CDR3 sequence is CASSSSLLQGASEKLFF. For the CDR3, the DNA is TGTGCCAGCAGCTCCTCTCTATTACAGGGGGCGAGTGAAAAACTGTTTTTT.

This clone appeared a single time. The CDR3 reads CASSEAGRAFGGYTF. The CDR3 DNA sequence: TGTGCCAGCAGTGAAGCTGGCAGGGCTTTCGGTGGCTACACCTTC. The chain uses TRBV6-1 and TRBJ1-2; D is perhaps TRBD1 (5 bases). The ends were cut back, 0 bases at V and 7 bases at J, with 15 bases in the middle. Germline V gene data show CDR1 as MNHNS and CDR2 as SASEGT. The CDR3 is 15 amino acids.

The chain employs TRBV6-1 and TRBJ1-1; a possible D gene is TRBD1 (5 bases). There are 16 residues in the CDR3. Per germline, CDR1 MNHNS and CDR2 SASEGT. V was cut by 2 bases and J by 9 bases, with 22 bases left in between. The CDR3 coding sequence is TGTGCCAGCAGTGAATACGGTGGAGAGGGGTTTAAAAAAGCTTTCTTT. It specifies CASSEYGGEGFKKAFF.

CDR3 region: CASSSSPLGNYNEQFF. As DNA, the CDR3 is TGCGCCAGCAGCTCATCGCCCCTGGGGAACTACAATGAGCAGTTCTTC. This chain joins TRBV5-1 and TRBJ2-1; D not certain. In germline, CDR1 is SGHRS, CDR2 YFSETQ. The CDR3 sequence is 16 residues long. V lost 3 bases to trimming and J lost 3 bases, with 16 bases between them.

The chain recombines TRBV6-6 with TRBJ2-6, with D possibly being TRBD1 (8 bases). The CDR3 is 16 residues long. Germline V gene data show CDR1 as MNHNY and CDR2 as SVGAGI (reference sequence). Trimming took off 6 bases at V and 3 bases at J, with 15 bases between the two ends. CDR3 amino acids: CASRRTGRVGANVLTF. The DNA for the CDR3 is TGTGCCAGCAGGCGGACAGGGAGGGTTGGGGCCAACGTCCTGACTTTC.

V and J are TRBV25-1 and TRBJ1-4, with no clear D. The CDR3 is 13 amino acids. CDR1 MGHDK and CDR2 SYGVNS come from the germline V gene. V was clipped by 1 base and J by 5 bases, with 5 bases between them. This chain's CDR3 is CASSELLNEKLFF. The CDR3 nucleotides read TGTGCCAGCAGTGAATTGCTGAATGAAAAACTGTTTTTT.

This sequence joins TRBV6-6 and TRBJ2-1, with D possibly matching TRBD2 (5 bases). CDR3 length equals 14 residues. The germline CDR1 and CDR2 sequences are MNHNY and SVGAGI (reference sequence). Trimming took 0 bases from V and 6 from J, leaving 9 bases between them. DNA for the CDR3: TGTGCCAGCAGTTACTCTGAAGGGAGCAATGAGCAGTTCTTC. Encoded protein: CASSYSEGSNEQFF.

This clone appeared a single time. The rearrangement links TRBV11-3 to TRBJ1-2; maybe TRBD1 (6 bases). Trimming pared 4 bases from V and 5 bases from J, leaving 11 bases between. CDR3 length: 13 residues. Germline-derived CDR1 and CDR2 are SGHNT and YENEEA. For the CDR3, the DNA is TGTGCCAGCAGCTCGCGGCAGGGGTATGGCTACACCTTC. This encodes CASSSRQGYGYTF.

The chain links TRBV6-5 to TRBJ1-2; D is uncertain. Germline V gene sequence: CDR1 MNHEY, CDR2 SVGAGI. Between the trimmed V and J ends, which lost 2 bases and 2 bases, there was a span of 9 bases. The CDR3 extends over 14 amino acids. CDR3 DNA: TGTGCCAGCAGTTACGGTGGCAGGAACTATGGCTACACCTTC. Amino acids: CASSYGGRNYGYTF.

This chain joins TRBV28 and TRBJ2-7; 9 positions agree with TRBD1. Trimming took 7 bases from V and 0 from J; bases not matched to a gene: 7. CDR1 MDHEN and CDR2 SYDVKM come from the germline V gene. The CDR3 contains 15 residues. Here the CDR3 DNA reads TGTGCCAGCACTAAACAGGGGGCCACCTCCTACGAGCAGTACTTC. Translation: CASTKQGATSYEQYF.

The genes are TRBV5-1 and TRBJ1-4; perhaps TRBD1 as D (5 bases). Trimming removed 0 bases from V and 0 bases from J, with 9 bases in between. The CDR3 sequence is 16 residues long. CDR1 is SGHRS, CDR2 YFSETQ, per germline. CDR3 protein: CASSLDRPATNEKLFF. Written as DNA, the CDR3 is TGCGCCAGCAGCTTGGACAGGCCTGCAACTAATGAAAAACTGTTTTTT.

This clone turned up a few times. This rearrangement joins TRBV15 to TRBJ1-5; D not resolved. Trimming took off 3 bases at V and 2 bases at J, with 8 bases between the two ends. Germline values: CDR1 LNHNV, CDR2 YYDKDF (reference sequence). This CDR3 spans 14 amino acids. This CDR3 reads CATSRVAGNQPQHF. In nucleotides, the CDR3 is TGTGCCACCAGCAGGGTGGCAGGCAATCAGCCCCAGCATTTT.

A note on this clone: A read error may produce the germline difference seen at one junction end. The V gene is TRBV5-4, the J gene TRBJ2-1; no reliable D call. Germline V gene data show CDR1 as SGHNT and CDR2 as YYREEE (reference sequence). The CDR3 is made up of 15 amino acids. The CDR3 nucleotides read TGTGCCAGCAGCCCAGGTTTCGGACCCTACGATGAGCAGTTCTTC. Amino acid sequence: CASSPGFGPYDEQFF.